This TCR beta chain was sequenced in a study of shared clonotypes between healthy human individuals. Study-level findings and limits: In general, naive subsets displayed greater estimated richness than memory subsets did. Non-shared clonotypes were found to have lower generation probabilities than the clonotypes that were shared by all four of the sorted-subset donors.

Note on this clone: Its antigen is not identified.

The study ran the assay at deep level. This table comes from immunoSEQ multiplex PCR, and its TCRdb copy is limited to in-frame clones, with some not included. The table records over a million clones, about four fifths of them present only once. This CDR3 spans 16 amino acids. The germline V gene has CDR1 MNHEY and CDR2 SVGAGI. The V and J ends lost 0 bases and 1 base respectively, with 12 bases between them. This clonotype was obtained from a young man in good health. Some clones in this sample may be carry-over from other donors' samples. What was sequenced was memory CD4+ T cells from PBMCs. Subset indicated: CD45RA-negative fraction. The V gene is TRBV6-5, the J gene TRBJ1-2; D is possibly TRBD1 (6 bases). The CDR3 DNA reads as TGTGCCAGCAGTTACTCCCGAGGGGGGGTTAACTATGGCTACACCTTC. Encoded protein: CASSYSRGGVNYGYTF.